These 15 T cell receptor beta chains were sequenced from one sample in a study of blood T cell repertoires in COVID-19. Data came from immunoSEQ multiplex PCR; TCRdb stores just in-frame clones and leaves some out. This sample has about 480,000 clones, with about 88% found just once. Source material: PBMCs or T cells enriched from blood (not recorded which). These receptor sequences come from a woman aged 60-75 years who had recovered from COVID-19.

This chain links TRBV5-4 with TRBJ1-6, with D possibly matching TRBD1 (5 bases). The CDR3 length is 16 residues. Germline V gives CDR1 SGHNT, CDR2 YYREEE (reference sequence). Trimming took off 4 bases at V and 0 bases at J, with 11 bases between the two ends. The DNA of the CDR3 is TGTGCCAGCAGCCAGGACACGAGCTCCTATAATTCACCCCTCCACTTT. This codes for CASSQDTSSYNSPLHF.

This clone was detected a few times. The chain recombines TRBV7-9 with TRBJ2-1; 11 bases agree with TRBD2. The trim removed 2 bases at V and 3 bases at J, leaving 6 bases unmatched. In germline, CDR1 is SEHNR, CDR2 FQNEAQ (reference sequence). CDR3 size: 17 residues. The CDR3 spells CASSLSGLADFYNEQFF. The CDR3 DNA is TGTGCCAGCAGCTTATCGGGACTAGCGGACTTCTACAATGAGCAGTTCTTC.

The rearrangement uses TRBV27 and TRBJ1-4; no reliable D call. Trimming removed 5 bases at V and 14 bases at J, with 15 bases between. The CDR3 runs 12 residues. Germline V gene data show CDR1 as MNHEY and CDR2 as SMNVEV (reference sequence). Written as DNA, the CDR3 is TGTGCCAGCAGTCCTCGGGTAGGCCCCCTGTTTTTT. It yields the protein CASSPRVGPLFF.

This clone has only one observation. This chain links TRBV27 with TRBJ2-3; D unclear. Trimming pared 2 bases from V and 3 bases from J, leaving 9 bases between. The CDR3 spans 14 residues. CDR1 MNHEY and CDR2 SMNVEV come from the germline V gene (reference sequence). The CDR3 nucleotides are TGTGCCAGCAGTTTAAGGTGGGCGACAGATACGCAGTATTTT. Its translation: CASSLRWATDTQYF.

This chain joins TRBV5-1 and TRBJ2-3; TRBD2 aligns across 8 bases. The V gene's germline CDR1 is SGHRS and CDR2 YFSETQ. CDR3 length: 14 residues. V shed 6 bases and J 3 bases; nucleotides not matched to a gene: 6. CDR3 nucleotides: TGCGCCAGCATGGTAGCGGGGATTACAGATACGCAGTATTTT. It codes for CASMVAGITDTQYF.

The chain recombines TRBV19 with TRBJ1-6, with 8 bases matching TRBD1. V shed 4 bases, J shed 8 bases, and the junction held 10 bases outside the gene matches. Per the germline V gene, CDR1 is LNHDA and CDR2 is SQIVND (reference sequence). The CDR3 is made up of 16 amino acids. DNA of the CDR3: TGTGCCAGTAGTACCGCCGGGACAGGTTCCGATTCACCCCTCCACTTT. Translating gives CASSTAGTGSDSPLHF.

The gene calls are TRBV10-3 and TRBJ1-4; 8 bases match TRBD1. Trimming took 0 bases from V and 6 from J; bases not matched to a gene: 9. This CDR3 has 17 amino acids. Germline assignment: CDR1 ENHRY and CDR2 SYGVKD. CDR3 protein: CAISESKSGGAYEKLFF. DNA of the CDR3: TGTGCCATCAGTGAGTCTAAATCAGGGGGCGCTTATGAAAAACTGTTTTTT.

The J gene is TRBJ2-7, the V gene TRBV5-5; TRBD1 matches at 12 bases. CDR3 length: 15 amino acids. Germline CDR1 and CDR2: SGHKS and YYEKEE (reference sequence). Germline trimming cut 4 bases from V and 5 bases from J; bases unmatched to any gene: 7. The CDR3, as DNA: TGTGCCAGCAGCCCGGGACAGGGGGCGTTGGACGAGCAGTACTTC. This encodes CASSPGQGALDEQYF.

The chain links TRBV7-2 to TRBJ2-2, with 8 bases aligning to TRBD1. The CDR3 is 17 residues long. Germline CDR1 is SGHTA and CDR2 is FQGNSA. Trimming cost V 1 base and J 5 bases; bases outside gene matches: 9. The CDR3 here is CASSLGWTGKGTGELFF. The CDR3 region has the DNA TGTGCCAGCAGCTTAGGATGGACAGGGAAGGGAACCGGGGAGCTGTTTTTT.

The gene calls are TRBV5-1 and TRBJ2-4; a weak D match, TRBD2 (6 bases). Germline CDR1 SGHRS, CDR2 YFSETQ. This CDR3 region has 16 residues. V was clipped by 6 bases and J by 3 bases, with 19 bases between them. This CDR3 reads CASTEGRGSNKNIQYF. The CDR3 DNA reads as TGCGCCAGCACCGAGGGCCGGGGGAGTAACAAAAACATTCAGTACTTC.

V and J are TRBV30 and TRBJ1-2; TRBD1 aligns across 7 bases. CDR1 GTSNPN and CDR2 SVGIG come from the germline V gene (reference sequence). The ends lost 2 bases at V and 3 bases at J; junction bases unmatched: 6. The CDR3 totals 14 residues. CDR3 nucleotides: TGTGCCTGGAGTAGGGACAGTTACTACTATGGCTACACCTTC. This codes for CAWSRDSYYYGYTF. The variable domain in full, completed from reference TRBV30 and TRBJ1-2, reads SQTIHQWPATLVQPVGSPLSLECTVEGTSNPNLYWYRQAAGRGLQLLFYSVGIGQISSEVPQNLSASRPQDRQFILSSKKLLLSDSGFYLCAWSRDSYYYGYTFGSGTRLTVV.

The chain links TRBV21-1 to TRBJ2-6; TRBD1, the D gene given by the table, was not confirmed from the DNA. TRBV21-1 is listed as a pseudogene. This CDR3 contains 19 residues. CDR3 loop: CASSKAADRGNSGANVLTF. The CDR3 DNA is TGTGCCAGCAGCAAGGCGGCGGACAGGGGGAACTCTGGGGCCAACGTCCTGACTTTC.

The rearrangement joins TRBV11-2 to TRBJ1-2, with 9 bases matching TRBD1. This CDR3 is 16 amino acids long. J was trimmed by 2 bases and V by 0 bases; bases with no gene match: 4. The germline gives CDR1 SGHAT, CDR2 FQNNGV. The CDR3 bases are TGTGCCAGCAGCTTAGAACTTGACAGGGGGAACTATGGCTACACCTTC. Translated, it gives CASSLELDRGNYGYTF. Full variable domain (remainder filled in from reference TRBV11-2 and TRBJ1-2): EAGVAQSPRYKIIEKRQSVAFWCNPISGHATLYWYQQILGQGPKLLIQFQNNGVVDDSQLPKDRFSAERLKGVDSTLKIQPAKLEDSAVYLCASSLELDRGNYGYTFGSGTRLTVV.

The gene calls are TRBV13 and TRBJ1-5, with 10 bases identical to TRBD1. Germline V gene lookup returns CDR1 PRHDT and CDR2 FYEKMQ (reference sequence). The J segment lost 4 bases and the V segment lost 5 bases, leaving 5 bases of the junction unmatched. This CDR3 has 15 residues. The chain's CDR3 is CASSNRTGGNQPQHF. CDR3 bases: TGTGCCAGCAGCAACAGGACAGGGGGGAATCAGCCCCAGCATTTT.

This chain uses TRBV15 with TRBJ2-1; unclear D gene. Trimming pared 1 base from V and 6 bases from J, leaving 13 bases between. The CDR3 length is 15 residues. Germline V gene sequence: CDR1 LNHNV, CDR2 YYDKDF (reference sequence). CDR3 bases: TGTGCCACCAGCAGAGTACAGAGCCCTGGCAATGAGCAGTTCTTC. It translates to CATSRVQSPGNEQFF.